The 27 T cell receptor beta chains reported below all come from one sample, sequenced in a study of identical twins. TCRdb used MiXCR to reprocess the 5' RACE reads, holding one entry per CDR3 protein. Seen here are 690,000 or so distinct CDR3 sequences, 6.1% observed once, and the top ten hold under 2%. The sample was naive T cells sorted from blood. The receptors derive from a young man in good health.

This clonotype was counted a few times. At one end, the junction sequence differs from germline, possibly due to a read error. The CDR3 spells CASSLAGTGDGSGFGF. The CDR3, as DNA: TGTGCCAGCAGCTTAGCCGGGACAGGGGATGGATCGGGTTTCGGATTC. The chain couples TRBV7-9 to TRBJ2-1, with 10 bases aligning to TRBD1. Looked up from germline, CDR1 is SEHNR and CDR2 is FQNEAQ (reference sequence). The CDR3 spans 16 residues.

This clonotype was seen many times. V is TRBV20-1 and J is TRBJ2-1; tentatively, D is TRBD1 (6 bases). V was shortened by 3 bases and J by 3 bases, with 15 bases between the two germline ends. Germline lookup yields CDR1 DFQATT and CDR2 SNEGSKA (reference sequence). The CDR3 is made up of 15 amino acids. CDR3 nucleotides: TGCAGTGCTAGCCCCCCCCGACAGGACTACAATGAGCAGTTCTTC. It is translated as CSASPPRQDYNEQFF.

This chain links TRBV12-3 or TRBV12-4 with TRBJ2-2; 9 bases line up with TRBD2. The trim removed 6 bases at V and 6 bases at J, leaving 14 bases unmatched. The CDR3 has 17 residues. CDR3 DNA sequence: TGTGCCAGCAGCTACCTCGCCCTAGCGGGACTCGCCGGGGAGCTGTTTTTT. Translating gives CASSYLALAGLAGELFF.

This clonotype was detected many times. The chain couples TRBV20-1 to TRBJ1-6; 10 positions agree with TRBD1. The CDR3 has 16 amino acids. In germline, CDR1 is DFQATT, CDR2 SNEGSKA (reference sequence). With V trimmed by 6 bases and J by 0 bases, 5 bases remained unmatched. The DNA for the CDR3 is TGCAGTGCGACAAGGACAGGGGGCTCCTATAATTCACCCCTCCACTTT. Residues: CSATRTGGSYNSPLHF.

This clonotype was detected many times. This chain uses TRBV20-1 with TRBJ2-1, with D perhaps matching TRBD2 (7 bases). The CDR3 has 16 residues. The V end lost 2 bases, the J end lost 0 bases, and 14 bases lay between the germline ends. The germline V gene has CDR1 DFQATT and CDR2 SNEGSKA (reference sequence). Here the CDR3 reads CSARPGGGGSYNEQFF. The CDR3 DNA is TGCAGTGCTAGACCCGGGGGCGGGGGCTCCTACAATGAGCAGTTCTTC.

This clonotype was found many times. V is TRBV4-3 and J is TRBJ2-7; 7 positions match TRBD1. V was clipped by 3 bases and J by 3 bases; unmatched bases: 5. The CDR3 is made up of 14 amino acids. Germline V gives CDR1 LGHNA, CDR2 YSLEER. CDR3 DNA: TGCGCCAGCAGCCATAGGGACAGTGGCTACGAGCAGTACTTC. Translating it yields CASSHRDSGYEQYF.

This clonotype has a count of ten or more. The rearrangement uses TRBV5-1 and TRBJ2-1, with TRBD1 as a possible D gene (6 bases). CDR1 and CDR2 (germline): SGHRS, YFSETQ. The ends were cut back, 8 bases at V and 4 bases at J, with 7 bases in the middle. The CDR3 contains 11 residues. CDR3 residues: CASGQYNEQFF. In DNA, the CDR3 is TGCGCCAGTGGACAGTACAATGAGCAGTTCTTC.

The J gene is TRBJ2-4, the V gene TRBV4-3; D possibly matches TRBD1 or TRBD2 (5 bases each). This CDR3 contains 15 residues. With 4 bases removed from V and 2 bases from J, the gap between germline ends came to 12 bases. Germline V gene lookup returns CDR1 LGHNA and CDR2 YSLEER. In DNA form, the CDR3 reads TGCGCCAGCAGCCTCGGCAGGGACCCCAAAAACATTCAGTACTTC. It codes for CASSLGRDPKNIQYF.

The sample holds a few counts of this clonotype. The chain joins TRBV7-6 to TRBJ2-7; 7 nucleotides line up with TRBD1. The CDR3 totals 15 residues. V trimming: 1 base; J trimming: 6 bases; junction bases outside the gene matches: 9. Germline V gene sequence: CDR1 SGHVS, CDR2 FNYEAQ. CDR3: CASSLGAGGSGEQYV. CDR3 DNA: TGTGCCAGCAGCTTAGGGGCAGGGGGAAGCGGCGAGCAGTACGTC.

This clonotype was seen a single time. The rearrangement links TRBV5-1 to TRBJ1-5, with 10 bases matching TRBD1. CDR3 length equals 15 residues. The V gene's germline CDR1 is SGHRS and CDR2 YFSETQ. The CDR3 DNA sequence: TGCGCGTTCCCGGGACAGGGGAAGGCAGATCAGCCCCAGCATTTT. Its protein is CAFPGQGKADQPQHF. The full variable domain, rest sourced from reference TRBV5-1 and TRBJ1-5, is KAGVTQTPRYLIKTRGQQVTLSCSPISGHRSVSWYQQTPGQGLQFLFEYFSETQRNKGNFPGRFSGRQFSNSRSEMNVSTLELGDSALYLCAFPGQGKADQPQHFGDGTRLSIL.

The gene calls are TRBV15 and TRBJ2-5, with TRBD1 as a possible D gene (6 bases). The CDR3 length is 13 residues. Per the germline V gene, CDR1 is LNHNV and CDR2 is YYDKDF (reference sequence). V was pared by 5 bases and J by 7 bases, with 14 bases between. The CDR3 loop is CATSPDSLATQYF. The DNA for the CDR3 is TGTGCCACCAGCCCGGACAGCCTGGCGACCCAGTACTTC.

This rearrangement joins TRBV11-2 to TRBJ1-1, with 7 bases identical to TRBD1. V shed 4 bases and J 4 bases; nucleotides not matched to a gene: 12. Germline assignment: CDR1 SGHAT and CDR2 FQNNGV. The CDR3 totals 16 residues. Here the CDR3 DNA reads TGTGCCAGCAGCTCATTAGACAGGGTCCTCGGCACTGAAGCTTTCTTT. Its translation: CASSSLDRVLGTEAFF.

This clonotype occurred a few times. The V gene is TRBV3-1, the J gene TRBJ2-1, with 13 bases matching TRBD2. Germline loops: CDR1 LGHDT, CDR2 YNNKEL (reference sequence). The CDR3 has 16 residues. Trimming at V came to 1 base and at J to 8 bases, leaving 5 bases not matched to a gene. In DNA form, the CDR3 reads TGTGCCAGCAGCCAAGGCGGACTAGCGGGAGCCCATGAGCAGTTCTTC. As protein: CASSQGGLAGAHEQFF.

This clonotype was seen at least ten times. This chain joins TRBV27 and TRBJ2-7; D unclear. Germline lookup yields CDR1 MNHEY and CDR2 SMNVEV (reference sequence). The CDR3 is 13 residues long. V lost 2 bases to trimming and J lost 5 bases, with 10 bases between them. This CDR3 reads CASSLSVGNEQYF. The CDR3 DNA reads as TGTGCCAGCAGTTTAAGCGTGGGTAACGAGCAGTACTTC.

The chain has TRBV11-3 and TRBJ2-4, with D unresolved. Germline V gene lookup returns CDR1 SGHNT and CDR2 YENEEA. V was clipped by 5 bases and J by 2 bases, with 10 bases between them. The CDR3 has 14 residues. CDR3 protein: CASSVLGTKNIQYF. The CDR3 DNA reads as TGTGCCAGCAGCGTATTGGGGACCAAAAACATTCAGTACTTC.

A few counts support this clonotype. The V call is TRBV9, the J call TRBJ2-3; 9 positions agree with TRBD1. Germline V CDR1 and CDR2: SGDLS, YYNGEE. Trimming cost V 4 bases and J 6 bases; bases outside gene matches: 12. This CDR3 contains 16 residues. The CDR3 nucleotides are TGTGCCAGCAGCACGCGGGACAGGGACCTCAGGGATACGCAGTATTTT. Translated, it gives CASSTRDRDLRDTQYF.

The V and J genes are TRBV12-3 or TRBV12-4 and TRBJ2-7, with a tentative D call TRBD1 (5 bases). The CDR3 sequence is 15 residues long. The ends were cut back, 1 base at V and 1 base at J, with 11 bases in the middle. Here the CDR3 DNA reads TGTGCCAGCAGTTTAGGGGCAGGGAATTCCTACGAGCAGTACGTC. Amino acid sequence: CASSLGAGNSYEQYV.

The table lists this clonotype with many counts. The chain combines TRBV30 with TRBJ2-1; maybe TRBD1 (7 bases). The CDR3 is 14 amino acids. V lost 4 bases to trimming and J lost 8 bases, with 18 bases between them. Germline CDR1 reads GTSNPN; CDR2 reads SVGIG (reference sequence). The CDR3 DNA is TGTGCCTGGAAAGACAGGGACTTTTGGGATGAGCAGTTCTTC. Translation gives CAWKDRDFWDEQFF.

The table lists this clonotype with a few counts. As DNA, the CDR3 is TGCGCCAGCAACCACGGGACACTGGGGGCGCGGTATGGCTACACCTTC. Translated: CASNHGTLGARYGYTF. This chain links TRBV5-1 with TRBJ1-2, with a possible D match to TRBD1 (6 bases). Germline values: CDR1 SGHRS, CDR2 YFSETQ. V was pared by 6 bases and J by 5 bases, with 23 bases between. The CDR3 totals 16 residues.

The sample holds many counts of this clonotype. DNA for the CDR3: TGCAGTGCCCTGAGCGGGAGGTCCTACAATGAGCAGTTCTTC. It translates to CSALSGRSYNEQFF. The V and J genes are TRBV20-1 and TRBJ2-1, with TRBD2 matching over 9 bases. CDR1 is DFQATT, CDR2 SNEGSKA, per germline (reference sequence). J was trimmed by 1 base and V by 6 bases; bases with no gene match: 4. This CDR3 is built from 14 residues.

This clonotype was counted a few times. The rearrangement links TRBV30 to TRBJ2-3; 10 bases align to TRBD2. V trimming: 6 bases; J trimming: 0 bases; junction bases outside the gene matches: 9. This CDR3 region has 16 residues. CDR1 and CDR2 (germline): GTSNPN, SVGIG (reference sequence). The chain's CDR3 is CACPGLATFSTDTQYF. In nucleotides, the CDR3 is TGTGCCTGTCCGGGACTAGCGACCTTCAGCACAGATACGCAGTATTTT.

In this sample, this clonotype turned up a few times. CDR3 region: CASSIGPGPRELFF. The CDR3, as DNA: TGTGCCAGTAGTATAGGTCCAGGGCCCCGGGAGCTGTTTTTT. This chain connects TRBV19 to TRBJ2-2; D might be TRBD1 (5 bases). Trimming left V 1 base short and J 9 bases short, with 12 bases between. The CDR3 spans 14 residues. Germline CDR1 and CDR2: LNHDA and SQIVND (reference sequence).

This clonotype turned up a few times. The chain recombines TRBV7-9 with TRBJ2-1; possible D gene TRBD2, 6 bases. This CDR3 spans 14 amino acids. The germline V and J ends were trimmed by 5 bases and 6 bases, with 14 bases remaining between them. Germline V gives CDR1 SEHNR, CDR2 FQNEAQ (reference sequence). The CDR3 here is CASSPAPTSNEQFF. The DNA for the CDR3 is TGTGCCAGCAGCCCCGCACCGACTAGCAATGAGCAGTTCTTC.

This chain joins TRBV6-2 or TRBV6-3 and TRBJ2-7; 8 bases map to TRBD1. The CDR3 extends over 15 amino acids. Germline V gene sequence: CDR1 MNHEY, CDR2 SVGEGT. V lost 5 bases, J lost 3 bases, and 9 bases stayed unmatched. The CDR3 loop reads CASSLPTGVLYEQYF. DNA for the CDR3: TGTGCCAGCAGTCTTCCGACAGGGGTACTCTACGAGCAGTACTTC.

This clonotype was seen repeatedly, ten times or more. This sequence joins TRBV14 and TRBJ2-1, with 10 bases that match TRBD2. CDR1 is SGHDN and CDR2 is FVKESK in the germline V gene. With 5 bases clipped from V and 9 bases from J, the junction kept 10 bases outside the gene matches. This CDR3 is 15 amino acids long. DNA of the CDR3: TGTGCCAGCAGCAACAGACTAGCGGGCGGTCTTGAGCAGTTCTTC. Its protein is CASSNRLAGGLEQFF.

Comments on this clonotype: Given a much more abundant clone one base away, this may be a read error. V gene TRBV2 combines with J gene TRBJ2-1; 7 bases match TRBD2. Germline values: CDR1 SNHLY, CDR2 FYNNEI. The CDR3 length is 16 residues. CDR3 loop: CASSVSTSVLVNGQFF. For the CDR3, the DNA is TGTGCCAGCAGTGTAAGCACTAGCGTTCTCGTCAATGGGCAGTTCTTC.

V is TRBV25-1 and J is TRBJ1-1; D possibly corresponds to TRBD1 (6 bases). This CDR3 is 15 amino acids long. Germline values: CDR1 MGHDK, CDR2 SYGVNS. The V and J ends lost 1 base and 1 base respectively, with 10 bases between them. CDR3 DNA: TGTGCCAGCAGTGAATCGACCAGGGGGAACACTGAAGCTTTCTTT. Translation gives CASSESTRGNTEAFF.